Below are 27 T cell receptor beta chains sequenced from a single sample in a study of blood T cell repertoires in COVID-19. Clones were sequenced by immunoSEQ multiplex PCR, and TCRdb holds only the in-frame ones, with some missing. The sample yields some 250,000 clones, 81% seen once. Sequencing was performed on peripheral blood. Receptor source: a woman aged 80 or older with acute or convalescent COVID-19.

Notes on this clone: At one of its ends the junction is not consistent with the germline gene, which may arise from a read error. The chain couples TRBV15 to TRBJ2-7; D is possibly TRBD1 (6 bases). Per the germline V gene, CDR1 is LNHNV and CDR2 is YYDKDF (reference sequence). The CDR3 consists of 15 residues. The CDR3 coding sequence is TGTGCCACCAACAGAGGGGGAACAGGAGCCTACGAGCAGTACTTC. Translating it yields CATNRGGTGAYEQYF.

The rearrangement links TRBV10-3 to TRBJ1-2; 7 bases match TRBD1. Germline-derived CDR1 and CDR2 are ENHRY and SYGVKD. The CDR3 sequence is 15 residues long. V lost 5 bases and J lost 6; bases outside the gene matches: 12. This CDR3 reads CAISPLAAGGDGYTF. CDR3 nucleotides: TGTGCCATCAGTCCCCTTGCGGCAGGGGGTGATGGCTACACCTTC.

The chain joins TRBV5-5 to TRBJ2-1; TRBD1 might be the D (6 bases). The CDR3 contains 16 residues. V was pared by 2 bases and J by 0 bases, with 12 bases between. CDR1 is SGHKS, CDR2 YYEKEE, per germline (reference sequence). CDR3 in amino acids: CASSFRQANSYNEQFF. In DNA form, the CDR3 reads TGTGCCAGCAGCTTCCGACAGGCCAACTCCTACAATGAGCAGTTCTTC. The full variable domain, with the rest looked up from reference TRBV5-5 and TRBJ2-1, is DAGVTQSPTHLIKTRGQQVTLRCSPISGHKSVSWYQQVLGQGPQFIFQYYEKEERGRGNFPDRFSARQFPNYSSELNVNALLLGDSALYLCASSFRQANSYNEQFFGPGTRLTVL.

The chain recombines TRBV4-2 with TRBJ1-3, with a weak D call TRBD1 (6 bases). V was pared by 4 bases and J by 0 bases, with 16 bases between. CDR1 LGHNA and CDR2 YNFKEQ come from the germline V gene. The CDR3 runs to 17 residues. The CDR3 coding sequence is TGTGCCAGCAGCCCATCAGACAGGCCCGGCTCTGGAAACACCATATATTTT. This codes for CASSPSDRPGSGNTIYF.

CDR3 loop: CSVGQGLVTNEKLFF. CDR3 nucleotide sequence: TGCAGCGTCGGACAGGGACTGGTAACTAATGAAAAACTGTTTTTT. The chain recombines TRBV29-1 with TRBJ1-4; 8 bases agree with TRBD1. CDR1 and CDR2 from the germline V gene are SQVTM and ANQGSEA. The CDR3 is made up of 15 amino acids. V lost 6 bases to trimming and J lost 1 base; unmatched junction nucleotides: 7.

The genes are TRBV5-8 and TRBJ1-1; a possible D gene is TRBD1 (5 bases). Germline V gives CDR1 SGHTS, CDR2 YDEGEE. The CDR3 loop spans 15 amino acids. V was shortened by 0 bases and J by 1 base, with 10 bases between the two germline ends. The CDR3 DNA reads TGTGCCAGCAGCTTGGAGGGACTCAAGAACACTGAAGCTTTCTTT. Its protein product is CASSLEGLKNTEAFF.

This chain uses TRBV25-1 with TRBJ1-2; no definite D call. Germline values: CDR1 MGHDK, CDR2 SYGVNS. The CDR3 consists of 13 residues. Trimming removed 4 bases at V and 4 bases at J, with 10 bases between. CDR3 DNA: TGTGCCAGCAGTGCCGGGGTGAGCTATGGCTACACCTTC. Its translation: CASSAGVSYGYTF.

The chain's CDR3 is CASSVPPVDEQFF. In DNA, the CDR3 is TGTGCCAGCTCCGTCCCCCCGGTAGATGAGCAGTTCTTC. The chain is built from TRBV9 and TRBJ2-1; D is undetermined. V gave up 7 bases and J gave up 8 bases, with 16 bases separating them. The germline gives CDR1 SGDLS, CDR2 YYNGEE. This CDR3 spans 13 amino acids.

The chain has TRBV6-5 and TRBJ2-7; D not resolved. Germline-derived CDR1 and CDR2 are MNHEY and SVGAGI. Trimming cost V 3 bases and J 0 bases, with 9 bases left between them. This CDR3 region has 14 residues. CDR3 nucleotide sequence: TGTGCCAGCAGTTATGGCCAGTACTCCTACGAGCAGTACTTC. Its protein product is CASSYGQYSYEQYF.

CDR3 sequence: CAWSVTPDRADEQYF. In DNA form, the CDR3 reads TGTGCCTGGAGTGTAACTCCGGACAGGGCTGACGAGCAGTACTTC. The chain has TRBV30 and TRBJ2-7; TRBD1 matches 8 bases. The CDR3 loop spans 15 amino acids. The V gene's germline CDR1 is GTSNPN and CDR2 SVGIG (reference sequence). V was clipped by 0 bases and J by 5 bases; unmatched bases: 9.

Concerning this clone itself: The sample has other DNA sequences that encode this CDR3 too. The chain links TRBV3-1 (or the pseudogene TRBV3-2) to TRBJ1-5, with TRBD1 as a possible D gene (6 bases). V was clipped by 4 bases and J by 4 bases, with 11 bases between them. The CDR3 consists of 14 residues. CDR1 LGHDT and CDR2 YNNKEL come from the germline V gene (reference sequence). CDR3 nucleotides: TGTGCCAGCAGCCTAGGACAGTTAAATCAGCCCCAGCATTTT. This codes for CASSLGQLNQPQHF.

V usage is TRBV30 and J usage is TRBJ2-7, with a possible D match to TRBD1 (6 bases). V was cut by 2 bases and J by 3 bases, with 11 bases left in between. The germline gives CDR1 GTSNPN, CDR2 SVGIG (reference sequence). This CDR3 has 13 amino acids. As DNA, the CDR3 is TGTGCCTGGAGTTCGGACAGCGACTACGAGCAGTACTTC. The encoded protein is CAWSSDSDYEQYF.

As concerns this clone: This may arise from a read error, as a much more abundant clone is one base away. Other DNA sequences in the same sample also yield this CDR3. The DNA for the CDR3 is TGCGCCAGCAGTTTGGACACGAACACCGGGGAGCTGTTTTTT. It yields the protein CASSLDTNTGELFF. V gene TRBV5-1 combines with J gene TRBJ2-2; weak D call: TRBD1 (5 bases). The CDR3 length is 14 residues. Germline loops: CDR1 SGHRS, CDR2 YFSETQ.

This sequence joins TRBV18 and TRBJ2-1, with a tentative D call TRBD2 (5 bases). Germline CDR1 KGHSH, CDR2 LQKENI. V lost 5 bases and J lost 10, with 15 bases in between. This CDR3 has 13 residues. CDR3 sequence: CASSRSREGEQFF. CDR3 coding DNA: TGTGCCAGCTCAAGGTCCCGGGAAGGGGAGCAGTTCTTC.

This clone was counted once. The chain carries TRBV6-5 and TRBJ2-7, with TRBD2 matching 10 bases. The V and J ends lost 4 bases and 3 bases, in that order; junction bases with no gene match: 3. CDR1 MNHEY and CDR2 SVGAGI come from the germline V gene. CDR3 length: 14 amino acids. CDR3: CASSLRTSGYEQYF. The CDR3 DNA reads TGTGCCAGCAGTTTGCGGACTAGCGGCTACGAGCAGTACTTC.

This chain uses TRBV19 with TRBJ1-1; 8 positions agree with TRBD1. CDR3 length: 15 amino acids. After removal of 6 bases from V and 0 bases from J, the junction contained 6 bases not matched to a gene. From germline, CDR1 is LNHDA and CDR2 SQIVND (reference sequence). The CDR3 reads CASSEGQGMNTEAFF. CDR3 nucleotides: TGTGCCAGTAGCGAAGGACAGGGAATGAACACTGAAGCTTTCTTT.

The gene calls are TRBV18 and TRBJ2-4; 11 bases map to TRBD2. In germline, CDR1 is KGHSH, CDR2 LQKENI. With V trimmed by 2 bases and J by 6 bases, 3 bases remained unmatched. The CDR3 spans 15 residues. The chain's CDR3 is CASSPASGGRNIQYF. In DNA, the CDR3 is TGTGCCAGCTCACCAGCTAGCGGGGGGCGAAACATTCAGTACTTC.

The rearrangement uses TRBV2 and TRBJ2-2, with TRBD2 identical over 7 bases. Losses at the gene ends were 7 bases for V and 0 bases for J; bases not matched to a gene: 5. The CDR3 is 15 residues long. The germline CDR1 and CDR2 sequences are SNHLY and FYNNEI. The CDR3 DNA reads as TGTGCCAGCAATTTAGCGGGTACGAACACCGGGGAGCTGTTTTTT. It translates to CASNLAGTNTGELFF.

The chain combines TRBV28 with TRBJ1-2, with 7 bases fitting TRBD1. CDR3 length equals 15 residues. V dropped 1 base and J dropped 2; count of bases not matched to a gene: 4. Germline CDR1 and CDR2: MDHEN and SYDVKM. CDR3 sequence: CASSLFRDRNYGYTF. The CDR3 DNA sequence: TGTGCCAGCAGTTTATTCCGGGACAGAAACTATGGCTACACCTTC.

CDR3: CASSPGQGRGVYNEQFF. For the CDR3, the DNA is TGTGCCAGCAGTCCGGGACAGGGTAGAGGTGTCTACAATGAGCAGTTCTTC. The chain combines TRBV27 with TRBJ2-1; 9 positions agree with TRBD1. The CDR3 totals 17 residues. CDR1 and CDR2 (germline): MNHEY, SMNVEV (reference sequence). V dropped 5 bases and J dropped 3; count of bases not matched to a gene: 11.

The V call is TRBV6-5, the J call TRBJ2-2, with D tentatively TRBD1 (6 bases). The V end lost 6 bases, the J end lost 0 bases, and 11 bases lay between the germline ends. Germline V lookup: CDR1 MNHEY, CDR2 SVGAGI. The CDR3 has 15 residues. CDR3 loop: CASSTDSSNTGELFF. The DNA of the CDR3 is TGTGCCAGCAGCACGGACAGTTCGAACACCGGGGAGCTGTTTTTT.

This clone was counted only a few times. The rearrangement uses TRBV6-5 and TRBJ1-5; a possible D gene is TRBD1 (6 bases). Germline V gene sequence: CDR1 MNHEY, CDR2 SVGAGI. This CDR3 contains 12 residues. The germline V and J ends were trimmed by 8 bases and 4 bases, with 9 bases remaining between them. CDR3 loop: CASETGNQPQHF. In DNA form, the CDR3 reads TGTGCCAGCGAAACAGGGAATCAGCCCCAGCATTTT.

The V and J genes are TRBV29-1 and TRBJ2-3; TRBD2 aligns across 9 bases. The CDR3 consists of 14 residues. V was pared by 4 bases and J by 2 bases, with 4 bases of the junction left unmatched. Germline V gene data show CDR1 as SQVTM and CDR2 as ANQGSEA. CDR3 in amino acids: CSVVSGGYTDTQYF. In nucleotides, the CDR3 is TGCAGCGTTGTGAGCGGGGGGTACACAGATACGCAGTATTTT.

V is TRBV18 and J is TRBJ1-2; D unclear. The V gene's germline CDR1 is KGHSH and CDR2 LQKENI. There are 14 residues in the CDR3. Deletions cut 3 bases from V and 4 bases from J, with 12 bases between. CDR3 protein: CASSPGRGPYGYTF. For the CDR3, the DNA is TGTGCCAGCTCACCTGGGAGAGGACCCTATGGCTACACCTTC.

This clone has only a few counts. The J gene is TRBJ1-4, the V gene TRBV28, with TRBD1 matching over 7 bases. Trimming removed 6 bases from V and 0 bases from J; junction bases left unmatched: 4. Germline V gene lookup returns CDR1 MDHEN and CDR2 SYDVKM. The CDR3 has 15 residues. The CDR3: CASRGTAPTNEKLFF. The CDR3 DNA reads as TGTGCCAGCAGGGGGACAGCCCCAACTAATGAAAAACTGTTTTTT.

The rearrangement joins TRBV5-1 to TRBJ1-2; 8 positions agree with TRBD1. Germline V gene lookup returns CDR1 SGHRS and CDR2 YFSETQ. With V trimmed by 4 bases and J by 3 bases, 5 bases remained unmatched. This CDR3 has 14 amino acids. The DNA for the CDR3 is TGCGCCAGCAGCGAGACAGGGGATCACTATGGCTACACCTTC. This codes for CASSETGDHYGYTF.

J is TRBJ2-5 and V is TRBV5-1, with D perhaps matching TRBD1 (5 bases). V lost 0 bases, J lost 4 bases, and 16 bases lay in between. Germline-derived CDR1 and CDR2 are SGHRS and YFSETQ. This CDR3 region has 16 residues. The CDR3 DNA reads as TGCGCCAGCAGCTTGGAAGGGCAGGGAAGGCGAGAGACCCAGTACTTC. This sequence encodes CASSLEGQGRRETQYF.